This is a list of T cell receptor beta chains from one sample in a study of patients and donors after allogeneic stem cell transplantation. MiXCR, run by TCRdb on the RT-PCR reads, gives a single entry per CDR3 protein. The top ten hold 9.5% to 13% of the sample, which has approximately 250,000 distinct CDR3 sequences, 13% to 15% seen once. The material sequenced was blood, either unsorted or a sorted T cell fraction (not recorded which). The receptors here all came from a human donor who was either an allogeneic HSCT recipient or a stem cell or donor lymphocyte infusion donor (not recorded which). It is not recorded whose cells these are; they may come from a transplant donor. The CDR3 runs from the conserved cysteine through the conserved F or W. The D gene is left open where the match is weak. Size values are once, few and many counts, or a class for expanded clones, and some rows have none.

J gene	V gene	D gene	clone size	CDR3 protein	CDR3 DNA
TRBJ2-5	TRBV7-2	TRBD2	.	CASSWATGEGETQYF	TGTGCCAGCAGCTGGGCCACGGGGGAGGGGGAGACCCAGTACTTC
TRBJ1-1	TRBV30	TRBD1	few	CAWHRGTEAFF	TGTGCCTGGCACAGGGGCACTGAAGCTTTCTTT
TRBJ2-5	TRBV20-1	.	few	CSARDLGGPGETQYF	TGCAGTGCTAGGGATCTAGGAGGGCCGGGGGAGACCCAGTACTTC
TRBJ2-3	TRBV11-1	.	.	CASRGRAFRDTQYF	TGTGCCAGCAGAGGCAGGGCTTTCAGGGATACGCAGTATTTT
TRBJ1-2	TRBV12-3/TRBV12-4	TRBD1	.	CASSPGTAPGGYTF	TGTGCCAGCAGTCCGGGGACAGCTCCGGGGGGCTACACCTTC
TRBJ1-2	TRBV5-1	.	many	CASSFQANYGYTF	TGCGCCAGCAGCTTCCAGGCCAACTATGGCTACACCTTC
TRBJ2-7	TRBV7-2	TRBD1	many	CASSSRTGGIYEQYF	TGTGCCAGCAGCTCCCGGACAGGGGGTATTTACGAGCAGTACTTC
TRBJ1-2	TRBV7-2	.	many	CASSVPGTYNYGYTF	TGTGCCAGCAGCGTCCCAGGGACTTATAACTATGGCTACACCTTC
TRBJ2-2	TRBV11-2	TRBD2	few	CASSLDGLAVTNPGELFF	TGTGCCAGCAGCTTAGATGGCCTAGCGGTTACAAATCCCGGGGAGCTGTTTTTT
TRBJ1-5	TRBV4-1	.	.	CASSQVQQAASRQPQHF	TGCGCCAGCAGCCAAGTTCAGCAAGCCGCTTCCAGGCAGCCCCAGCATTTT